The 17 T cell receptor beta chains below come from one sample, sequenced in a study of blood T cell repertoires in COVID-19. Sequencing was performed with immunoSEQ multiplex PCR; in TCRdb, only in-frame clones are kept and a portion is missing. The sample contains about 100,000 clones, more than 75% of which appear only once. Sequenced sample: peripheral blood. The receptor set was obtained from a human donor in a cohort sampled during active COVID-19.

This chain connects TRBV2 to TRBJ2-7, with 12 bases matching TRBD2. Germline values: CDR1 SNHLY, CDR2 FYNNEI. V trimming: 4 bases; J trimming: 0 bases; junction bases outside the gene matches: 4. The CDR3 consists of 16 residues. This CDR3 is CASSGPSGGASYEQYF. The DNA for the CDR3 is TGTGCCAGCAGTGGACCTAGCGGGGGGGCCTCCTACGAGCAGTACTTC.

This chain links TRBV12-3 or TRBV12-4 with TRBJ1-1, with D unclear. The ends were cut back, 5 bases at V and 3 bases at J, with 10 bases in the middle. The CDR3 extends over 13 amino acids. This CDR3 reads CASSGDIDTEAFF. In nucleotides, the CDR3 is TGTGCCAGCAGTGGTGACATAGACACTGAAGCTTTCTTT.

V usage is TRBV5-1 and J usage is TRBJ2-3, with 9 bases aligning to TRBD2. This CDR3 contains 16 residues. Germline V gene sequence: CDR1 SGHRS, CDR2 YFSETQ. V trimming: 0 bases; J trimming: 1 base; junction bases outside the gene matches: 3. CDR3 residues: CASSLGQRGGTDTQYF. In nucleotides, the CDR3 is TGCGCCAGCAGCTTGGGGCAGCGGGGGGGCACAGATACGCAGTATTTT.

The chain carries TRBV5-1 and TRBJ1-5, with 8 bases lining up with TRBD1. The V gene end was trimmed by 4 bases and the J gene end by 3 bases; junction bases not matched to a gene: 3. Germline assignment: CDR1 SGHRS and CDR2 YFSETQ. This CDR3 is built from 14 residues. The CDR3 DNA reads as TGCGCCAGCAGCCCGACAGGGGACAATCAGCCCCAGCATTTT. Amino acids: CASSPTGDNQPQHF.

The chain recombines TRBV29-1 with TRBJ2-2, with 8 bases that match TRBD2. The CDR3 is 18 residues long. With V trimmed by 5 bases and J by 1 base, 15 bases remained unmatched. Germline lookup yields CDR1 SQVTM and CDR2 ANQGSEA. In nucleotides, the CDR3 is TGCAGCGTTAAGGAAGCGGGAGTATGGCGAGGGAACACCGGGGAGCTGTTTTTT. Its translation: CSVKEAGVWRGNTGELFF.

The chain carries TRBV5-6 and TRBJ1-2; TRBD1 matches at 7 bases. Germline V gives CDR1 SGHDT, CDR2 YYEEEE. This CDR3 has 15 residues. V dropped 9 bases and J dropped 6; count of bases not matched to a gene: 17. This chain's CDR3 is CATYRDSQLVHGYTF. CDR3 nucleotide sequence: TGTGCCACCTACAGGGACAGCCAACTCGTCCATGGCTACACCTTC.

The J gene is TRBJ1-5, the V gene TRBV19, with a tentative D call TRBD1 (5 bases). CDR1 and CDR2 from the germline V gene are LNHDA and SQIVND (reference sequence). There are 15 residues in the CDR3. V shed 2 bases and J shed 0 bases, with 8 bases lying between them. The chain's CDR3 is CASSIQGYSNQPQHF. The CDR3 coding sequence is TGTGCCAGTAGTATACAGGGTTATAGCAATCAGCCCCAGCATTTT.

This sequence joins TRBV19 and TRBJ1-1; D possibly corresponds to TRBD1 (6 bases). The CDR3 is made up of 16 amino acids. Germline V gene data show CDR1 as LNHDA and CDR2 as SQIVND (reference sequence). Trimming removed 2 bases at V and 8 bases at J, with 21 bases between. The DNA of the CDR3 is TGTGCCAGTAGTATACAGTTGGGACAAATTTCCTTAGAAGCTTTCTTT. Protein sequence: CASSIQLGQISLEAFF.

J is TRBJ2-1 and V is TRBV21-1; TRBD2 is taken as the D call from the table, unchecked against the DNA. TRBV21-1 is a known pseudogene. This CDR3 is 20 amino acids long. The CDR3 region has the DNA TGTGCCAGCAGCAAAAGGGCTCCTAGCGGGAGCCCCAGCCCTTACAATGAGCAGTTCTTC. It translates to CASSKRAPSGSPSPYNEQFF.

The chain employs TRBV10-3 and TRBJ2-1; 12 bases match TRBD2. The germline V gene encodes CDR1 ENHRY and CDR2 SYGVKD. After removal of 6 bases from V and 8 bases from J, the junction contained 14 bases not matched to a gene. CDR3 length equals 17 residues. CDR3 nucleotide sequence: TGTGCCATCAGGCCGGGACTAGCGGGCCGCCGGGAGGATGAGCAGTTCTTC. As protein: CAIRPGLAGRREDEQFF.

This chain connects TRBV6-5 to TRBJ2-7; TRBD1 agrees at 11 bases. Per the germline V gene, CDR1 is MNHEY and CDR2 is SVGAGI. This CDR3 region has 14 residues. With V trimmed by 4 bases and J by 6 bases, 5 bases remained unmatched. CDR3 loop: CASSSGQGAFEQYF. CDR3 DNA: TGTGCCAGCAGTTCCGGACAGGGGGCTTTCGAGCAGTACTTC.

The CDR3 spells CASSSGYNEQFF. The CDR3 coding sequence is TGTGCCAGCAGTTCCGGCTACAATGAGCAGTTCTTC. The gene calls are TRBV12-3 or TRBV12-4 and TRBJ2-1; D unclear. Deletions cut 4 bases from V and 3 bases from J, with 4 bases between. The CDR3 has 12 amino acids.

This chain connects TRBV30 to TRBJ1-1; tentatively, D is TRBD1 (6 bases). Trimming shortened V by 2 bases and J by 6 bases, and 10 bases separated the two germline ends. The CDR3 runs to 12 residues. Germline values: CDR1 GTSNPN, CDR2 SVGIG (reference sequence). DNA for the CDR3: TGTGCCTGGAGTCTACAGGGATCTGAAGCTTTCTTT. Amino acid sequence: CAWSLQGSEAFF.

The CDR3 protein is CSVSRGSGTEAFF. The CDR3 nucleotides read TGCAGCGTGAGCAGGGGGTCGGGCACTGAAGCTTTCTTT. This sequence joins TRBV29-1 and TRBJ1-1, with TRBD1 matching 7 bases. CDR1 and CDR2 from the germline V gene are SQVTM and ANQGSEA. The CDR3 runs 13 residues. J was trimmed by 4 bases and V by 6 bases; bases with no gene match: 8.

This clone has only a few counts. This chain joins TRBV15 and TRBJ2-3; possibly TRBD2 for D (5 bases). V dropped 5 bases and J dropped 6 bases, with 12 bases sitting between them. Germline assignment: CDR1 LNHNV and CDR2 YYDKDF (reference sequence). CDR3 length: 13 residues. CDR3 bases: TGTGCCACCAGCCCGAGGGTGGGTGATACGCAGTATTTT. Translation gives CATSPRVGDTQYF.

A word on this clone: At the DNA level, this CDR3 is encoded by other sequences in the same sample as well. V usage is TRBV18 and J usage is TRBJ2-7; tentative D call: TRBD2 (6 bases). The length of the CDR3 is 14 residues. The V gene lost 0 bases and the J gene lost 6 bases, with 12 bases spanning the gap. Germline assignment: CDR1 KGHSH and CDR2 LQKENI. The CDR3 DNA sequence: TGTGCCAGCTCACCACCTCGGACGGGAGTCGAGCAGTACTTC. Translating gives CASSPPRTGVEQYF. Full variable domain (outside the CDR3, taken from reference TRBV18 and TRBJ2-7): NAGVMQNPRHLVRRRGQEARLRCSPMKGHSHVYWYRQLPEEGLKFMVYLQKENIIDESGMPKERFSAEFPKEGPSILRIQQVVRGDSAAYFCASSPPRTGVEQYFGPGTRLTVT.

This rearrangement joins TRBV6-5 to TRBJ1-2, with 9 positions matching TRBD1. The CDR3 has 13 amino acids. The germline V gene has CDR1 MNHEY and CDR2 SVGAGI. V shed 5 bases, J shed 7 bases, and the junction held 5 bases outside the gene matches. The CDR3 is CASSPGQGSGYTF. CDR3 nucleotides: TGTGCCAGCAGTCCGGGACAGGGTTCTGGCTACACCTTC.